This TCR beta chain comes out of a study of blood T cells in healthy people across ages (dated by TCRdb to the mid-2010s). About the study as a whole: In model experiments, template switching captured roughly one uniquely barcoded TCR beta cDNA molecule for every two T cells. The donors were split into four age groups: young (average around 16 years), middle-aged (more than 35), aged (approximately 59) and long-lived (roughly 88). The study measured age-related changes in TCR beta repertoire diversity using deep sequencing normalized with unique cDNA molecular identifiers. To avoid experimental bias, donors of different ages were randomly spread across the sequencing lanes. For two donors (one aged 18 to 29 and one aged 80 or older), the study analyzed two additional independent replicas of 1 million unique cDNA reads from the same blood draw.

Donors were 30 to 45 systemically healthy Caucasian individuals from Russia aged roughly 6 to 100 years. Each donor gave approximately 9.3 milliliters of peripheral blood, collected into EDTA-treated Vacutainer tubes. PBMCs were isolated by Ficoll-Paque density-gradient centrifugation, with at least 7 million obtained per sample. Trizol reagent was used to extract total RNA from the PBMCs, yielding at least 5 micrograms per sample. The percentages of naive CD45RAhigh/CD27high T cells were determined by flow cytometry on a PBMC aliquot from every donor. The germline V gene provides CDR1 LGHNA and CDR2 YSLEER. From its cysteine to its phenylalanine, the CDR3 spans 14 amino acids. Solely the CDR3 DNA is kept, with 42 bases framed from the first base. Between the V and J ends, shortened by 0 bases and 4 bases respectively, the junction contains 9 bases. The method was 5' RACE. A second PCR of 7 to 11 cycles was performed with a sample-barcoded 5' primer and a J-beta primer mix. A unique molecular identifier was introduced onto each TCR beta cDNA molecule by a template-switch 5' adaptor carrying 12 random nucleotides. At least 2.5 million CDR3-containing paired-end reads were obtained from each sample. First-strand cDNA synthesis was performed from all RNA using the Mint cDNA synthesis kit, with priming by a TRBC-specific oligonucleotide. Following uracil-DNA glycosylase treatment, all cDNA underwent a first 18-cycle PCR with the universal primers M1SS and BC2_uni_R. Per the source publication's procedure: For normalization, 1 million high-quality reads were randomly selected from each sample, with every read carrying a distinct molecular identifier. Instead of being binned into consensus sequences, reads that shared molecular identifiers were thrown out. MiTCR, set to a Q25 quality threshold and the strictest error-elimination algorithm, was used for CDR3 identification, clonotype clustering and error correction. A nonparametric unseen species model using Euler transformation provided a lower-bound estimate of total TCR beta diversity. The raw public data were reprocessed by TCRdb itself: fastp quality trimming at Q25, MiXCR clonotype calling, in-frame beta chains only. Entries that share a CDR3 protein sequence are merged under the most common genes and DNA. These V and J calls originate from TCRdb's pipeline instead of the authors' own analysis. The sample table holds roughly 1.9 million distinct CDR3 sequences, of which about two fifths were seen once. The ten largest make up roughly 24% of the sample.

Overall study outcomes, separate from this receptor: Bulk unsorted PBMC profiling prevented conclusive comparison of naive and antigen-experienced compartments. Observed TCR beta diversity per million T cells fell roughly linearly with age, and a significant reduction was already apparent by age roughly 41. Because the CMV infection status of the donors was unknown, age-related changes in expanded clonotypes may potentially have been confounded. A strong correlation was found between observed TCR beta diversity and the percentage of naive T cells measured by flow cytometry. Compared with the aged group, the long-lived group had more naive CD4+ T cells, fewer expanded clones and increased TCR diversity, suggesting age selection. Estimates of total diversity from one million sequenced T cells were regarded as lower bounds and underestimates.

Comments on this clonotype: Its specific antigen is unknown. Nothing much larger sits one base from this clone, and base qualities are not available.

This chain is built from TRBV4-3 and TRBJ1-2; the D gene is unclear. This TCR derives from a human donor in good health. Material for sequencing was blood. The CDR3 has the sequence CASSQELGVYGYTF. The DNA reads TGCGCCAGCAGCCAAGAGTTAGGTGTCTATGGCTACACCTTC.